These T cell receptor beta chains were read from a single sample in a study of breast tumors, draining lymph nodes, adjacent tissues. Using its own MiXCR run on the multiplex PCR reads, TCRdb lists one record per CDR3 protein. The sample holds approximately 150,000 distinct CDR3 sequences; 30% to 35% are singletons and the top ten take approximately 2.3%. Sequences were obtained from axillary lymph node tissue. These receptors all stem from a female donor with breast cancer. Some clones in this sample may be carry-over from other donors' samples. Each CDR3 is given with its conserved first and last residue. Clone size, where shown, is once, few, many, or a class for clones that have expanded.

j_call v_call clone_size cdr3_aa
TRBJ1-2 TRBV6-5 many CASSYSVGGSNYGYTF
TRBJ1-5 TRBV28 many CASNGELVNQPQHF
TRBJ1-6 TRBV18 many CASSTGQGNSPLHF
TRBJ1-2 TRBV6-1 . CASSDTGTWGYTF
TRBJ2-3 TRBV7-9 medium-sized CASSSRGGGTDTQYF
TRBJ1-5 TRBV19 many CASSIDLGGRFDQPQHF
TRBJ1-2 TRBV6-5 . CASSHDSDVATCGYTF
TRBJ2-1 TRBV6-5 many CASSYGGTGVTYNEQFF
TRBJ2-6 TRBV7-9 . CALRGSGANVLTF
TRBJ2-3 TRBV18 many CASSPGTSRGGDTQYF
TRBJ2-5 TRBV12-3/TRBV12-4 many CASSGYGDHQETQYF
TRBJ2-1 TRBV20-1 many CSARWTSGPGNEQFF
TRBJ2-3 TRBV6-5 many CASRSQTDTQYF
TRBJ2-1 TRBV5-1 many CASSNDRAGRGTYNEQFF
TRBJ2-7 TRBV4-1 many CASSRGRDSYEQYF
TRBJ2-3 TRBV7-2 . CASSPRTSGGLGTHTQYF
TRBJ2-3 TRBV6-5 many CASRTPPDTQYF
TRBJ2-7 TRBV9 many CASSGGLAGGYEQYF
TRBJ1-6 TRBV6-2/TRBV6-3 . CASRVGSYNSPLHF
TRBJ2-6 TRBV5-1 many CASSRDTSGANVLTF
TRBJ2-3 TRBV7-3 once CASSQGLAGALGDTQYF
TRBJ2-3 TRBV6-6 few CASSPTSGGADTQYF
TRBJ1-2 TRBV18 many CASSPPAAPYGYTF
TRBJ1-6 TRBV6-5 many CASGEVPLHF
TRBJ2-5 TRBV7-9 many CASSLAYRGTYQETQYF
TRBJ1-5 TRBV30 many CAWSAGGGQPQHF
TRBJ1-4 TRBV14 many CASSPRAGLEKLFF
TRBJ1-2 TRBV7-2 many CASSLTLAGYGYTF
TRBJ2-1 TRBV20-1 . CSASTGLAINEQFF